These 10 T cell receptor beta chains originate from one sample sequenced in a study of regulatory T cells in long-lasting Graves disease. Time point noted: newly diagnosed GD, antithyroid drugs for less than 3 months. TCR sequences were obtained from RNA taken from PBMCs. iRepertoire HTBI primers and Arm-PCR of CDR3 regions built TCR beta libraries. TCRdb re-analysed the multiplex PCR reads in MiXCR, keeping a single row per CDR3 protein. The sample has 300,000 to 450,000 distinct CDR3 sequences, around 15% seen once. This material consisted of peripheral blood mononuclear cells (PBMCs), taken at new diagnosis, from a patient treated with antithyroid drugs. The receptor source for this set is a female donor with Graves disease.

This rearrangement joins TRBV19 to TRBJ1-4; perhaps TRBD1 as D (6 bases). CDR3 size: 14 residues. Trimming removed 5 bases at V and 8 bases at J, with 15 bases between. Germline CDR1 reads LNHDA; CDR2 reads SQIVND (reference sequence). The CDR3 sequence is CASSDDRFYEKLFF. DNA of the CDR3: TGTGCCAGTAGTGATGACAGGTTTTACGAAAAACTGTTTTTT.

This clonotype appeared many times. This chain joins TRBV9 and TRBJ1-2; 10 bases match TRBD1. The trim removed 4 bases at V and 7 bases at J, leaving 7 bases unmatched. CDR1 SGDLS and CDR2 YYNGEE come from the germline V gene. CDR3 size: 14 residues. In DNA, the CDR3 is TGTGCCAGCAGCAGGGACAGGGGAGACAGTGGCTACACCTTC. It specifies CASSRDRGDSGYTF.

This clonotype was found many times. The J gene is TRBJ1-1, the V gene TRBV28; 7 nucleotides agree with TRBD1. J was trimmed by 2 bases and V by 6 bases; bases with no gene match: 6. Germline V gene lookup returns CDR1 MDHEN and CDR2 SYDVKM. The CDR3 loop spans 14 amino acids. CDR3 residues: CASRGDSFNTEAFF. In DNA, the CDR3 is TGTGCCAGCAGGGGGGACAGTTTTAACACTGAAGCTTTCTTT. The variable domain in full, completed from reference TRBV28 and TRBJ1-1, reads DVKVTQSSRYLVKRTGEKVFLECVQDMDHENMFWYRQDPGLGLRLIYFSYDVKMKEKGDIPEGYSVSREKKERFSLILESASTNQTSMYLCASRGDSFNTEAFFGQGTRLTVV.

The sample holds many counts of this clonotype. The V gene is TRBV29-1, the J gene TRBJ2-7; D is uncertain. CDR3 length: 13 residues. V was shortened by 3 bases and J by 2 bases, with 11 bases between the two germline ends. CDR1 is SQVTM, CDR2 ANQGSEA, per germline. CDR3 in amino acids: CSVEDGETYEQYF. The CDR3 region has the DNA TGCAGCGTTGAGGATGGGGAAACCTACGAGCAGTACTTC.

The chain employs TRBV7-3 and TRBJ2-1, with D perhaps assigned TRBD1 or TRBD2 (5 bases each). The CDR3 totals 15 residues. V lost 5 bases to trimming and J lost 9 bases, with 20 bases between them. CDR1 SGHTA and CDR2 FQGTGA come from the germline V gene. CDR3 in DNA: TGTGCCAGCAGCGACACTGGGACCCTTGGAAGTGAGCAGTTCTTC. Encoded protein: CASSDTGTLGSEQFF.

This clonotype has at least ten counts. The chain uses TRBV5-4 and TRBJ2-2, with 13 bases matching TRBD2. This CDR3 is built from 16 residues. CDR1 SGHNT and CDR2 YYREEE come from the germline V gene (reference sequence). V trimming: 4 bases; J trimming: 6 bases; junction bases outside the gene matches: 6. The CDR3 region has the DNA TGTGCCAGCAGCATACTAGCGGGGGGGCTATCCGGGGAGCTGTTTTTT. This translates into CASSILAGGLSGELFF.

This clonotype was seen at least ten times. The CDR3 sequence is CASRPEGLAGGPGGFF. The CDR3 DNA reads as TGTGCCAGCAGACCTGAAGGGCTAGCGGGAGGGCCAGGGGGTTTCTTC. The chain has TRBV28 and TRBJ2-1, with 12 bases matching TRBD2. The CDR3 extends over 16 amino acids. V dropped 6 bases and J dropped 16; count of bases not matched to a gene: 19. Looked up from germline, CDR1 is MDHEN and CDR2 is SYDVKM.

This clonotype has a single count. J is TRBJ2-7 and V is TRBV5-1, with D possibly TRBD2 on 6 matching bases. The V and J ends lost 4 bases and 2 bases respectively, with 10 bases between them. This CDR3 has 13 amino acids. From germline, CDR1 is SGHRS and CDR2 YFSETQ. CDR3 in amino acids: CASSPEGAYEQYF. In DNA, the CDR3 is TGCGCCAGCAGCCCGGAGGGCGCCTACGAGCAGTACTTC.

In its sample, this clonotype was seen a few times. This chain links TRBV29-1 with TRBJ2-3; 8 nucleotides match TRBD1. This CDR3 region has 15 residues. The trim removed 4 bases at V and 0 bases at J, leaving 6 bases unmatched. Germline-derived CDR1 and CDR2 are SQVTM and ANQGSEA. Here the CDR3 reads CSVVPGDRSTDTQYF. The CDR3 coding sequence is TGCAGCGTTGTCCCAGGGGACAGGAGCACAGATACGCAGTATTTT.

This chain connects TRBV28 to TRBJ2-3; TRBD1 agrees at 8 bases. Per germline, CDR1 MDHEN and CDR2 SYDVKM. The V and J ends lost 5 bases and 1 base, in that order; junction bases with no gene match: 5. The length of the CDR3 is 15 residues. CDR3 coding DNA: TGTGCCAGCAGTCGGACGACAGGGGGCACAGATACGCAGTATTTT. Its translation: CASSRTTGGTDTQYF.